One sample yielded the 9 T cell receptor beta chains listed below, sequenced in a study of blood T cell repertoires in COVID-19. The repertoire was sequenced with immunoSEQ multiplex PCR; TCRdb's copy has only in-frame clones and lacks some. The sample carries around 190,000 clones, 80% to 90% recorded once. Sequenced: peripheral blood. The receptors were sampled from a middle-aged woman with COVID-19, enrolled during active disease.

V and J are TRBV15 and TRBJ2-5; TRBD1 is a possible D gene (5 bases). From germline, CDR1 is LNHNV and CDR2 YYDKDF (reference sequence). V lost 0 bases to trimming and J lost 5 bases, with 13 bases between them. The CDR3 loop spans 15 amino acids. CDR3 protein: CATSRDYLDSETQYF. As DNA, the CDR3 is TGTGCCACCAGCAGAGATTACCTCGACAGTGAGACCCAGTACTTC.

The CDR3 DNA reads TGTGCCAGCAGGAAGGGGGCAGAGGGGGCCAACGTCCTGACTTTC. It codes for CASRKGAEGANVLTF. V and J are TRBV6-5 and TRBJ2-6, with 7 bases fitting TRBD1. J lost 4 bases, V lost 6 bases, and 6 bases had no gene match. The CDR3 covers 15 residues. CDR1 and CDR2 from the germline V gene are MNHEY and SVGAGI.

The chain combines TRBV19 with TRBJ2-1; 7 bases agree with TRBD1. Germline CDR1 LNHDA, CDR2 SQIVND (reference sequence). The CDR3 spans 15 residues. Losses at the gene ends were 2 bases for V and 7 bases for J; bases not matched to a gene: 8. The CDR3 DNA reads TGTGCCAGTAGTATACCGAGGACAGGTAGTAATGAGCAGTTCTTC. This encodes CASSIPRTGSNEQFF.

The table lists this clone with a count of one. The chain carries TRBV28 and TRBJ2-7; 11 bases map to TRBD2. The V segment lost 0 bases and the J segment 6 bases; nucleotides outside the gene matches: 13. The CDR3 spans 18 residues. Germline lookup yields CDR1 MDHEN and CDR2 SYDVKM. In DNA, the CDR3 is TGTGCCAGCAGTTTATGGGGGTCAACTAGCGGGAGAGGAATCGAGCAGTACTTC. It encodes CASSLWGSTSGRGIEQYF.

The genes are TRBV19 and TRBJ1-1; D is undetermined. The CDR3 covers 15 residues. From germline, CDR1 is LNHDA and CDR2 SQIVND (reference sequence). Trimming shortened V by 0 bases and J by 1 base, and 9 bases separated the two germline ends. The chain's CDR3 is CASSIDQVGNTEAFF. CDR3 bases: TGTGCCAGTAGTATAGACCAGGTGGGGAACACTGAAGCTTTCTTT.

The chain uses TRBV9 and TRBJ2-5; the match to TRBD2 covers 7 bases. The CDR3 covers 14 residues. V was pared by 5 bases and J by 3 bases, with 7 bases of the junction left unmatched. CDR1 SGDLS and CDR2 YYNGEE come from the germline V gene. The CDR3 loop is CASSVRGVEETQYF. The CDR3 DNA is TGTGCCAGCAGTGTCCGGGGGGTAGAAGAGACCCAGTACTTC.

This chain joins TRBV9 and TRBJ2-2; 8 positions agree with TRBD1. V lost 4 bases, J lost 1 base, and 9 bases stayed unmatched. The CDR3 has 17 amino acids. Germline V gene lookup returns CDR1 SGDLS and CDR2 YYNGEE. CDR3: CASSFSMGQVNTGELFF. As DNA, the CDR3 is TGTGCCAGCAGCTTTAGTATGGGACAGGTGAACACCGGGGAGCTGTTTTTT.

J is TRBJ2-5 and V is TRBV3-1 (or the pseudogene TRBV3-2); tentative D call: TRBD1 (5 bases). The CDR3 loop spans 17 amino acids. The V and J ends lost 4 bases and 4 bases respectively, with 22 bases between them. Per germline, CDR1 LGHDT and CDR2 YNNKEL (reference sequence). This CDR3 reads CASSPRPTALTGETQYF. CDR3 coding DNA: TGTGCCAGCAGCCCCCGACCGACAGCCCTTACGGGAGAGACCCAGTACTTC.

This clone came up a few times. The CDR3 spells CASSLSGGRSYNEQFF. CDR3 nucleotide sequence: TGTGCCAGCAGTTTATCAGGGGGGCGCTCCTACAATGAGCAGTTCTTC. This sequence joins TRBV28 and TRBJ2-1; maybe TRBD1 (7 bases). This CDR3 has 16 residues. Germline CDR1 MDHEN, CDR2 SYDVKM. V was clipped by 1 base and J by 0 bases, with 10 bases between them.